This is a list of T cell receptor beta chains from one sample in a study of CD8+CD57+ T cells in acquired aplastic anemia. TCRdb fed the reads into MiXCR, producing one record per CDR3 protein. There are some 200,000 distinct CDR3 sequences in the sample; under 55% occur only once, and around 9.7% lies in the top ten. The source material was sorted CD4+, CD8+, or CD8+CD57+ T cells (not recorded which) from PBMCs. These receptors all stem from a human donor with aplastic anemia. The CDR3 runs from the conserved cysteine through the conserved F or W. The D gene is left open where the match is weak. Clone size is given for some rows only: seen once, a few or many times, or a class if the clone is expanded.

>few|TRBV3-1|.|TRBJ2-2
CASSRLGPRRAGELFF
TGTGCCAGCAGCCGCTTGGGTCCCAGGCGGGCCGGGGAGCTGTTTTTT
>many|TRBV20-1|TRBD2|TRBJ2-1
CSAPSRTSGRANEQFF
TGCAGTGCACCTTCGCGGACTAGCGGGAGGGCGAATGAGCAGTTCTTC
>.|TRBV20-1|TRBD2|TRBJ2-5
CSASVGGLAGGETQYF
TGCAGTGCTAGTGTGGGGGGACTAGCGGGAGGTGAGACCCAGTACTTC
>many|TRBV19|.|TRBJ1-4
CASSIWGRGGEKLFF
TGTGCCAGTAGTATCTGGGGGCGGGGGGGAGAAAAACTGTTTTTT
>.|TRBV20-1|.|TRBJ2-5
CSAREALEETQYF
TGCAGTGCTAGAGAAGCTCTGGAGGAGACCCAGTACTTC
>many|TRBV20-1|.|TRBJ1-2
CSAIETQGDSGYTF
TGCAGTGCAATCGAAACACAGGGTGATAGTGGCTACACCTTC
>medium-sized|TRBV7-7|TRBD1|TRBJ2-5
CASSLDREETQYF
TGTGCTAGCAGCTTAGACAGGGAAGAGACCCAGTACTTC
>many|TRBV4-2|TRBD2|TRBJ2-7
CASSQSAYQTASGRAEQYF
TGTGCCAGCAGCCAATCCGCCTACCAGACCGCTAGCGGGAGGGCGGAGCAGTACTTC
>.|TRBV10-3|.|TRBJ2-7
CAISDGTGSSYEQYF
TGCGCCATCAGTGACGGGACTGGGAGCTCCTACGAGCAGTACTTC
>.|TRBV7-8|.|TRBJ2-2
CASSLVVWGPPQTGELFF
TGTGCCAGCAGCTTAGTAGTTTGGGGGCCGCCGCAAACCGGGGAGCTGTTTTTT
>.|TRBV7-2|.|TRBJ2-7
CASSLAEDSPSYEQYF
TGTGCCAGCAGCTTAGCGGAGGACAGCCCCTCCTACGAGCAGTACTTC
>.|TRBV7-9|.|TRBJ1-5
CASSLSNSFNQPQHF
TGTGCCAGCAGCTTAAGTAACAGCTTCAATCAGCCCCAGCATTTT
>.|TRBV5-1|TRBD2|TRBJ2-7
CASSLETGGFTYEQYF
TGCGCCAGCAGCTTGGAAACGGGGGGGTTTACCTACGAGCAGTACTTC
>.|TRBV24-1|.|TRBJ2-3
CATSDEDTTDTQYF
TGTGCCACCAGTGATGAGGACACCACAGATACGCAGTATTTT
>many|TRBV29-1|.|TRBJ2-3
CSAAAGDTQYF
TGCAGCGCCGCAGCAGGGGATACGCAGTATTTT
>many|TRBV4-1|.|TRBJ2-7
CASSQGRAGNEQYF
TGCGCCAGCAGCCAAGGGCGGGCAGGGAACGAGCAGTACTTC
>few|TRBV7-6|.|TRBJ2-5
CASFANLQETQYF
TGTGCCAGCTTCGCGAACCTCCAAGAGACCCAGTACTTC
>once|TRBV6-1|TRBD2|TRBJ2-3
CASSPGTSEAHTQYF
TGTGCCAGCAGCCCCGGGACTAGTGAGGCTCATACGCAGTATTTT
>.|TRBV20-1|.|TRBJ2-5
CSALGLGETQYF
TGCAGTGCCCTTGGTCTGGGAGAGACCCAGTACTTC
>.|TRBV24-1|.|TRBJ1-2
CATSDPGGYGYTF
TGTGCCACCAGTGATCCTGGAGGCTATGGCTACACCTTC
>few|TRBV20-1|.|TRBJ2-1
CSARRRDNEQFF
TGCAGTGCTAGACGCAGGGACAATGAGCAGTTCTTC
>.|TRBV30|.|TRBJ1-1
CAWMVNTEAFF
TGTGCCTGGATGGTTAACACTGAAGCTTTCTTT
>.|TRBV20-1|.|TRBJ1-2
CSATQVNNYGYTF
TGCAGTGCTACACAAGTGAATAACTATGGCTACACCTTC
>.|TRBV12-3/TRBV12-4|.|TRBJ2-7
CASSLLISYEQYF
TGTGCCAGCAGTTTATTGATCTCCTACGAGCAGTACTTC
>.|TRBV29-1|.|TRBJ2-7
CSVVNGSSYEQYF
TGCAGCGTTGTTAACGGGTCCTCCTACGAGCAGTACTTC
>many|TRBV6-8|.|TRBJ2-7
CASIPRKPYPYEQYF
TGTGCCAGCATACCCCGGAAGCCCTACCCCTACGAGCAGTACTTC
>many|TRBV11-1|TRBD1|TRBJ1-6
CASSPRQGTNSPLHF
TGTGCCAGCAGCCCAAGACAGGGCACAAATTCACCCCTCCACTTT
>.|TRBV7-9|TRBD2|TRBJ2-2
CARLADTGELFF
TGTGCAAGACTAGCGGACACCGGGGAGCTGTTTTTT
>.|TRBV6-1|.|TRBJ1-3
CASSVNVGGLGNTIYF
TGTGCCAGCAGTGTGAATGTTGGGGGTCTTGGAAACACCATATATTTT
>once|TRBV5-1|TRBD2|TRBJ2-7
CASSLGLAGGTYEQYF
TGCGCCAGCAGCTTGGGACTAGCGGGAGGGACCTACGAGCAGTACTTC
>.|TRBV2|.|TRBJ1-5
CASMARFNQPQHF
TGTGCCAGCATGGCCCGCTTCAATCAGCCCCAGCATTTT
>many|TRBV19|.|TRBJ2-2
CASREGGNTGELFF
TGTGCCAGTCGCGAGGGCGGGAACACCGGGGAGCTGTTTTTT
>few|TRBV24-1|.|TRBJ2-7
CATSDPLTSKQYF
TGTGCCACCAGTGATCCACTGACTTCGAAGCAGTACTTC
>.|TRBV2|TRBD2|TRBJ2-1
CASSGLAVTNEQFF
TGTGCCAGCAGTGGCCTAGCGGTCACCAATGAGCAGTTCTTC
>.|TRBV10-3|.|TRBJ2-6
CAMAWGGSGANVLTF
TGTGCCATGGCTTGGGGTGGCTCTGGGGCCAACGTCCTGACTTTC
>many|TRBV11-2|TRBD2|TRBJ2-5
CASSFWAGGQETQYF
TGTGCCAGCAGCTTTTGGGCGGGGGGGCAAGAGACCCAGTACTTC
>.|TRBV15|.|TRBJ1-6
CATSREGLRDSPLHF
TGTGCCACCAGCAGAGAAGGGTTGAGGGATTCACCCCTCCACTTT
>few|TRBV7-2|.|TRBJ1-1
CASIIPRDLAAFF
TGTGCCAGCATTATACCGAGGGACCTTGCAGCTTTCTTT
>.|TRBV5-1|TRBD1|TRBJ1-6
CASSERTGGDSPLHF
TGCGCCAGCAGCGAGAGGACAGGGGGCGACTCACCCCTCCACTTT
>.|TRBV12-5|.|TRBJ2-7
CASVFSRGAMVYEQYF
TGTGCTAGTGTTTTCTCCAGGGGAGCTATGGTCTACGAGCAGTACTTC
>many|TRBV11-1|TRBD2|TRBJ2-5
CASSLDSGSKETQYF
TGTGCCAGCAGCTTAGATAGCGGGAGTAAAGAGACCCAGTACTTC
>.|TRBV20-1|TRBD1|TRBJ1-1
CSASPTGEAFF
TGCAGTGCTAGCCCGACAGGGGAAGCTTTCTTT
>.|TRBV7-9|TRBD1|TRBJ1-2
CASSQNRQGDSYGYTF
TGTGCCAGCAGTCAAAACAGACAGGGGGACTCCTATGGCTACACCTTC
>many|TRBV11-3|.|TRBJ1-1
CASSLDSNTEAFF
TGTGCCAGCAGCTTGGACTCGAACACTGAAGCTTTCTTT
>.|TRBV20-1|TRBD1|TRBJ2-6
CSANGDSTFSGANVLTF
TGCAGTGCTAACGGGGACAGCACGTTCTCTGGGGCCAACGTCCTGACTTTC
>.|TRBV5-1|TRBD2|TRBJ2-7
CASSPGGLADYEQYF
TGCGCCAGCAGCCCCGGTGGACTAGCGGACTACGAGCAGTACTTC
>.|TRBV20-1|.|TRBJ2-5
CSVGGQGQETQYF
TGCAGTGTAGGGGGGCAGGGGCAAGAGACCCAGTACTTC
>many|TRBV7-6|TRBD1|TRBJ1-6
CASSNGQGYSSLHF
TGTGCCAGCAGCAACGGACAGGGGTATTCTTCCCTCCACTTT
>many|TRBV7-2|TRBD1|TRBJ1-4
CASSSHRGMREKLFF
TGTGCCAGCAGCTCGCACAGGGGGATGCGAGAAAAACTGTTTTTT
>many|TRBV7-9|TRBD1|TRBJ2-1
CASSSRDRAYNEQFF
TGTGCCAGCAGCTCCCGGGACAGGGCCTACAATGAGCAGTTCTTC
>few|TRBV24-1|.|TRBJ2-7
CATSDLPGKQHF
TGTGCCACCAGTGATTTGCCGGGGAAACAGCACTTC
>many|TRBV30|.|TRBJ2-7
CAWSVRMGEQYF
TGTGCCTGGAGTGTAAGGATGGGGGAGCAGTACTTC
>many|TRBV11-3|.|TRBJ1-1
CASSPHRAYTEAFF
TGTGCCAGCAGCCCACACCGGGCCTACACTGAAGCTTTCTTT
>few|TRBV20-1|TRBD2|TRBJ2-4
CSAPFGGLAGAVKNIQYF
TGCAGTGCTCCCTTCGGAGGCCTAGCGGGAGCTGTCAAAAACATTCAGTACTTC
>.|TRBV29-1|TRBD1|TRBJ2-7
CSNTGTGGYEQYF
TGCAGCAACACCGGGACAGGGGGCTACGAGCAGTACTTC
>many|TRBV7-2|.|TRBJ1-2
CASSFGPGTNYGYTF
TGTGCCAGCAGCTTTGGGCCGGGGACCAACTATGGCTACACCTTC
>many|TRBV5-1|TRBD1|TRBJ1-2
CASSDPTGGYGYTF
TGCGCCAGCAGCGACCCGACAGGGGGATATGGCTACACCTTC
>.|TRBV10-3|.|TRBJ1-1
CAISEQSIEAFF
TGTGCCATCAGTGAGCAGAGTATTGAAGCTTTCTTT